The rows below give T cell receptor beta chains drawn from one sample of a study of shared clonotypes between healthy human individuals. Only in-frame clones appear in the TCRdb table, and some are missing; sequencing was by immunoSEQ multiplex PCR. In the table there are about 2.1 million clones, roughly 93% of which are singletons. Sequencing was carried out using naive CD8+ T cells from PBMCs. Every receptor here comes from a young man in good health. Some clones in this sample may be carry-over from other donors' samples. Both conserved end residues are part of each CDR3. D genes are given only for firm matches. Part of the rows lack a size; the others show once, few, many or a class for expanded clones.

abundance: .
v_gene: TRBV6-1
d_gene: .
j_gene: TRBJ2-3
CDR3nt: TGTGCCAGCACTTCCTCCGGGGCGGACACAGATACGCAGTATTTT
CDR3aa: CASTSSGADTDTQYF

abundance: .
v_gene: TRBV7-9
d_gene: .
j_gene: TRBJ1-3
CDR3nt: TGTGCCAGCACAACAGGTGAAAGAAACACCATATATTTT
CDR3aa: CASTTGERNTIYF

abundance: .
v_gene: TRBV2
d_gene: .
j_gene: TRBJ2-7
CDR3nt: TGTGCCAGCGACGACAGCTCCTACGAGCAGTACTTC
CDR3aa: CASDDSSYEQYF

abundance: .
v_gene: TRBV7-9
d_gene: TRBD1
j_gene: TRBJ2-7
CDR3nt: TGTGCCAGCAGCGAGACCGGGACAGGGCAGTACGAGCAGTACTTC
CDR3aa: CASSETGTGQYEQYF

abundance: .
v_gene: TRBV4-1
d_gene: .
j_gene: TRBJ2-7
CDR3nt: TGCGCCAGCAGCCAAGTGGGGGCAAGCTCCTACGAGCAGTACTTC
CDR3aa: CASSQVGASSYEQYF

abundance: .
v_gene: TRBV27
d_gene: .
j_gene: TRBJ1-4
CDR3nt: TGTGCCAGCAGTTTAAGTTGGGGGGGGCATCGGGAAAAACTGTTTTTT
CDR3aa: CASSLSWGGHREKLFF

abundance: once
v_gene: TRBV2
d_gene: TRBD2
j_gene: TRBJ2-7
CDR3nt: TGTGCCAGCAACAAGGGCAGACTAGCGGAGAGCTCCTACGAGCAGTACTTC
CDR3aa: CASNKGRLAESSYEQYF

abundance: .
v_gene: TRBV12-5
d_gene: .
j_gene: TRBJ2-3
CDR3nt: TGTGCTAGTGGGACCGCAGATACGCAGTATTTT
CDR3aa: CASGTADTQYF

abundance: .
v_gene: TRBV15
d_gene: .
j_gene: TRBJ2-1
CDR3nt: TGTGCCACCAGCACCCGGGGACGCGACTACAATGAGCAGTTCTTC
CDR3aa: CATSTRGRDYNEQFF

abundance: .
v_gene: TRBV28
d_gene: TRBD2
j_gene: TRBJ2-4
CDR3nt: TGTGCCAGCAGTGGTTGGAAGGGACTAGCTGAAGACATTCAGTACTTC
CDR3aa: CASSGWKGLAEDIQYF

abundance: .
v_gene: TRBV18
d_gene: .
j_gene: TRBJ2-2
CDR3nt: TGTGCCAGCTCAGCAAGCAGGGGCTCAAACACCGGGGAGCTGTTTTTT
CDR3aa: CASSASRGSNTGELFF

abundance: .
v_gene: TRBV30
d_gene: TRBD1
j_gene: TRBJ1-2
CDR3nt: TGTGCCTGGAGTGTACGGGTCAGGGGGTCGTTTCGCGGCTACACCTTC
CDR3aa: CAWSVRVRGSFRGYTF

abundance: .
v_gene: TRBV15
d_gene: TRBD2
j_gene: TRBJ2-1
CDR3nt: TGTGCCACAAAGGAGGGACTACACTACAATGAGCAGTTCTTC
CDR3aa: CATKEGLHYNEQFF

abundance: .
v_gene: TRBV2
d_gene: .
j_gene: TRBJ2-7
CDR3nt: TGTGCCAGCAGGGAAGCGGGCCCCCCCCACGAGCAGTACTTC
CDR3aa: CASREAGPPHEQYF

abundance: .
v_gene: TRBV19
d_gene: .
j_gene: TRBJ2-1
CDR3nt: TGTGCCAGTACCGATTCTTCTGTCAATGAGCAGTTCTTC
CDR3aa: CASTDSSVNEQFF

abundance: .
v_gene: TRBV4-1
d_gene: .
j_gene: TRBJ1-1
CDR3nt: TGCGCCAGCAGCCAAATAATTAACACTGAAGCTTTCTTT
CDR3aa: CASSQIINTEAFF

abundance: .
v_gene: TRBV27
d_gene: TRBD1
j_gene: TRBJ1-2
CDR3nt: TGTGCCAGCAGTTTATCCAGGGGGTTGGGCTATGGCTACACCTTC
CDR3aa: CASSLSRGLGYGYTF

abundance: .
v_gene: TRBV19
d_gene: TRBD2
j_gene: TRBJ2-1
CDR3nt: TGTGCCAGTACCCCGGCGGCTAGCGGCCGGGAGTATGAGCAGTTCTTC
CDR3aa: CASTPAASGREYEQFF

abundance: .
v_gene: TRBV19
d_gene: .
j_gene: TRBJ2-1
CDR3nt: TGTGCCAGTAGTATTATGCAGGGTTCCTACAATGAGCAGTTCTTC
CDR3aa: CASSIMQGSYNEQFF

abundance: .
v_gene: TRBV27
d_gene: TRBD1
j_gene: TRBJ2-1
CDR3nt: TGTGCCAGCAGTCAGCAGGGGGCGGTTTACAATGAGCAGTTCTTC
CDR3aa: CASSQQGAVYNEQFF

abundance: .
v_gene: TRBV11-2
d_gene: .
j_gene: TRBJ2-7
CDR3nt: TGTGCCAGCAGTTTCGACCATCCGGCCAACTACGAGCAGTACTTC
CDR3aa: CASSFDHPANYEQYF

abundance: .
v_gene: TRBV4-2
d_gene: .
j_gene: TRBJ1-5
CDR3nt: TGTGCCAGCAGCTCCTCTGGGGGATTCGATCAGCCCCAGCATTTT
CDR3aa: CASSSSGGFDQPQHF

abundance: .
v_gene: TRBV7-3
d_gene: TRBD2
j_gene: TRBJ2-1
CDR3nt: TGTGCCAGCAGCCCCGCCCGAGGACTAGCGGGAGAATACAATGAGCAGTTCTTC
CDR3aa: CASSPARGLAGEYNEQFF

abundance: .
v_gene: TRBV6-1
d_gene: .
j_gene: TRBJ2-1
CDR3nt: TGTGCCAGCATTCAAGTGGGGTCCTACAATGAGCAGTTCTTC
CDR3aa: CASIQVGSYNEQFF

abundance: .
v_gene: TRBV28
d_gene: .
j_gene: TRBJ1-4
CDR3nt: TGTGCCAGCAGTTTATTTAAATCACCGGATAAAGTGTTTTTT
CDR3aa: CASSLFKSPDKVFF

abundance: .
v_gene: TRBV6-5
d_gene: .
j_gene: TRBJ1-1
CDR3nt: TGTGCCAGCAGAGTGTACAGGGCATCTGTCACTGAAGCTTTCTTT
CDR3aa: CASRVYRASVTEAFF

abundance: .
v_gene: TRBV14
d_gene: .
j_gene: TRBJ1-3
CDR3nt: TGTGCCAGCAGCCAAGACTTCACGGAGTACGGAAACACCATATATTTT
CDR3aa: CASSQDFTEYGNTIYF

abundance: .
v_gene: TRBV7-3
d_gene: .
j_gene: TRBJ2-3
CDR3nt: TGTGCCAGCAGCCCAGGTATTGGAGGTACGCAGTATTTT
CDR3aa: CASSPGIGGTQYF

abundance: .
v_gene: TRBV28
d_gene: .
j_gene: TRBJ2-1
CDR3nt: TGTGCCAGCAGTTTCCGCGGCTCTAATGAGCAGTTCTTC
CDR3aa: CASSFRGSNEQFF

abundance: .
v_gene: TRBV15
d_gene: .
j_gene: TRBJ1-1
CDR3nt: TGTGCCACCAGCTCTCAAACCCTCCTGAACACTGAAGCTTTCTTT
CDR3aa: CATSSQTLLNTEAFF

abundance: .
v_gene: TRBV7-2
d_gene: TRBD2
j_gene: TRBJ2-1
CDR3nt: TGTGCCAGCAGCTTCATCTGGACTAGCGAGAATGAGCAGTTCTTC
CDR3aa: CASSFIWTSENEQFF

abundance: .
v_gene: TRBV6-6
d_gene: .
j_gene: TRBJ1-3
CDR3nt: TGTGCCAGCAGTTTTACGGCCCCGGGAGGCAACACCATATATTTT
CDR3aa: CASSFTAPGGNTIYF

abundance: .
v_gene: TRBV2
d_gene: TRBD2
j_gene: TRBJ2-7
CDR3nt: TGTGCCATCTCGATCGTAGCGGGAGGGGCCCCCTACGAGCAGTACTTC
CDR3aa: CAISIVAGGAPYEQYF

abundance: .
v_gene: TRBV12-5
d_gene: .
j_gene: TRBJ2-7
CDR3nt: TGTGCTAGTGGTGATGGCTACGAGCAGTACTTC
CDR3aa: CASGDGYEQYF

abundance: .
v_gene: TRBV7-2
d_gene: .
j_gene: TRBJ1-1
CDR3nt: TGTGCCAGCAGCTTAGGTATGAACACTGAAGCTTTCTTT
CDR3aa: CASSLGMNTEAFF

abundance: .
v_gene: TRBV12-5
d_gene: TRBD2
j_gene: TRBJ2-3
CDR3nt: TGTGCTAGTGGACCCGGGGGGGGCCATACAGATACGCAGTATTTT
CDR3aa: CASGPGGGHTDTQYF

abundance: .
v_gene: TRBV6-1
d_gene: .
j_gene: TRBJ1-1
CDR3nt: TGTGCCAGCAGTGCCCCTGGACACGCTGAAGCTTTCTTT
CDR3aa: CASSAPGHAEAFF

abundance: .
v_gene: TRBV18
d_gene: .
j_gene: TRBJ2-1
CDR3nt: TGTGCCAGCTCACCTCGGGAACCTTACAATGAGCAGTTCTTC
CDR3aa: CASSPREPYNEQFF

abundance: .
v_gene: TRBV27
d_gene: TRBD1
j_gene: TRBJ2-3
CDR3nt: TGTGCCAGCACCCAGGACAGGGGATGGGATACGCAGTATTTT
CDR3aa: CASTQDRGWDTQYF

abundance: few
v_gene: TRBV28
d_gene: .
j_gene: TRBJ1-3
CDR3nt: TGTGCCAGCAGTCCTTTAGGTAGCCCTGGAAACACCATATATTTT
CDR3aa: CASSPLGSPGNTIYF

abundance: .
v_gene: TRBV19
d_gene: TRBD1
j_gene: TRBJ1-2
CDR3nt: TGTGCCAGTACCCTAACCATCGGACAGGATGTTCATGGCTACACCTTC
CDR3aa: CASTLTIGQDVHGYTF

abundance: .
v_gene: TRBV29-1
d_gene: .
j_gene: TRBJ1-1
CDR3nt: TGCAGCGTTGAAGATCTATGGGAACGTGTGGTGACTGAAGCTTTCTTT
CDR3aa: CSVEDLWERVVTEAFF

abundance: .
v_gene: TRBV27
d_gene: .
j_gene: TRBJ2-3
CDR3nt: TGTGCCAGCGGAGAGCGGTTGGTCGGCACAGATACGCAGTATTTT
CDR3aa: CASGERLVGTDTQYF

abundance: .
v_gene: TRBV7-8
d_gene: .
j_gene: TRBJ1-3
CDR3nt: TGTGCCAGCAGCTTAGGGGCCTCTGGAAACACCATATATTTT
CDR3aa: CASSLGASGNTIYF

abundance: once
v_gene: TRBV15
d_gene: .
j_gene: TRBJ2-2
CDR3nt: TGTGCCACCAGCAGTGAAGCTAGAGGTACCGGGGAGCTGTTTTTT
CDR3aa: CATSSEARGTGELFF

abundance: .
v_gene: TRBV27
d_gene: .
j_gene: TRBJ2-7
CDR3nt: TGTGCCAGCAGTCCGACAACGTTGCGGGTTAGCTCCTACGAGCAGTACTTC
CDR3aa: CASSPTTLRVSSYEQYF

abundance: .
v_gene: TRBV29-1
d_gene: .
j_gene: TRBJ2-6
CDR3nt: TGCAGCGTTGATGGAGGGACAGAAGTACCCAACGTCCTGACTTTC
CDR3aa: CSVDGGTEVPNVLTF

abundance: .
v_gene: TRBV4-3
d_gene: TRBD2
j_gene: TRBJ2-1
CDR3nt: TGCGCCAGCAGCCAAGCTCCTAGCGGGAGTTATTATGAGCAGTTCTTC
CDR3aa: CASSQAPSGSYYEQFF

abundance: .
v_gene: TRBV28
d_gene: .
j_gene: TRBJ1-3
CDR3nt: TGTGCCAGCAGCCCGGGACTTGGAAACACCATATATTTT
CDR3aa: CASSPGLGNTIYF

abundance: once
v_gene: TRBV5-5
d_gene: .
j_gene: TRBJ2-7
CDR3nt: TGTGCCAGCAGCTTGGTGGGCCGTGGCGAGCAGTACTTC
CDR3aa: CASSLVGRGEQYF

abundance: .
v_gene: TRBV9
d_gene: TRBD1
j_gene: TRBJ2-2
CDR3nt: TGTGCCAGCAGCGTCAAGAGGGACAGGGAGAACACCGGGGAGCTGTTTTTT
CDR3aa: CASSVKRDRENTGELFF

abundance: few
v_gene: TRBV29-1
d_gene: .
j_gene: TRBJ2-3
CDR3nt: TGCAGCGTTGAAGGGGATACGCAGTATTTT
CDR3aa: CSVEGDTQYF

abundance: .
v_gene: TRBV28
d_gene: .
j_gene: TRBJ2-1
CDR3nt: TGTGCCAGCAGTTTAATGCGAGGGCATGAGCAGTTCTTC
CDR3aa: CASSLMRGHEQFF

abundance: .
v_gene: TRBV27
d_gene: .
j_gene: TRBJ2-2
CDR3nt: TGTGCCAGCAGTTTGAGGCTCGGGGAGCTGTTTTTT
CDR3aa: CASSLRLGELFF

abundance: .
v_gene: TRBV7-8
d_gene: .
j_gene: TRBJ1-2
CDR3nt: TGTGCCAGCAGCTTGGGAGGGGAGGACTATGGCTACACCTTC
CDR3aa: CASSLGGEDYGYTF

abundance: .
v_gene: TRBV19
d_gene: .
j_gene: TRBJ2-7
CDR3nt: TGTGCCAGTAGTATAGTTCCGACAGGCCCGAGGGAGCAGTACTTC
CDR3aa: CASSIVPTGPREQYF

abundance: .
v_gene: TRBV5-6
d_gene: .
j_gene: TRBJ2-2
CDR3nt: TGTGCCAGCAGCTTGTACCTCGGGACACCTTACACCGGGGAGCTGTTTTTT
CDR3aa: CASSLYLGTPYTGELFF

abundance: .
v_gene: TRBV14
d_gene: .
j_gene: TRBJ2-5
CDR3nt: TGTGCCAGCAGCCAAGGTCAGCGGGAGACCCAGTACTTC
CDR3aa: CASSQGQRETQYF

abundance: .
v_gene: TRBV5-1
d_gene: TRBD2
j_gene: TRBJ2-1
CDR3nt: TGCGCCAGCAGCTTGGTCGGACTAGCGGGAGGTGATCAAGGAAGGGGTGAGCAGTTCTTC
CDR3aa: CASSLVGLAGGDQGRGEQFF